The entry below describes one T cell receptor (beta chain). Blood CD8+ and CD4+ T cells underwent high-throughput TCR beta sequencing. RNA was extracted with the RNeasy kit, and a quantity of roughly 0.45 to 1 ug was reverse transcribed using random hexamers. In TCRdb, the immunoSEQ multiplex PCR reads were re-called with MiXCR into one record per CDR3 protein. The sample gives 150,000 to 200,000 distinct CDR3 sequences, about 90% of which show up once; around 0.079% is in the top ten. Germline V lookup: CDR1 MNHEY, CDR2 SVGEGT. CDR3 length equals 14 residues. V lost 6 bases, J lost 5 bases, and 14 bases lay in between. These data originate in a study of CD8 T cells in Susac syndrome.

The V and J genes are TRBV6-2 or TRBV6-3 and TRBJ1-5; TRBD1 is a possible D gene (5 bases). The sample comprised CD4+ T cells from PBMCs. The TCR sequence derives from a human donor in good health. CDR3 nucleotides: TGTGCCAGCAGCCCAGGGACCCCTTATCAGCCCCAGCATTTT. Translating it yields CASSPGTPYQPQHF.